One sample yielded the 15 T cell receptor beta chains listed below, sequenced in a study of blood T cell repertoires in COVID-19. Generated by immunoSEQ multiplex PCR, the TCRdb table keeps only in-frame clones and is missing some. The data contain about 210,000 clones, around 90% of them seen just once; the ten biggest clones take up around 3.1%. What was sequenced was peripheral blood. These receptors originate from a man between 60 and 75 years old with acute or convalescent COVID-19.

The V and J genes are TRBV3-1 (or the pseudogene TRBV3-2) and TRBJ1-4; TRBD1 matches at 9 bases. CDR3 length: 14 amino acids. Germline CDR1 reads LGHDT; CDR2 reads YNNKEL (reference sequence). Losses at the gene ends were 4 bases for V and 7 bases for J; bases not matched to a gene: 4. CDR3 sequence reads: CASSRDREGEKLFF. CDR3 DNA sequence: TGTGCCAGCAGCCGGGACAGGGAGGGTGAAAAACTGTTTTTT.

This chain joins TRBV6-5 and TRBJ1-2, with 10 bases identical to TRBD1. The V segment lost 0 bases and the J segment 6 bases; nucleotides outside the gene matches: 7. This CDR3 has 16 amino acids. The germline gives CDR1 MNHEY, CDR2 SVGAGI. The CDR3 loop reads CASSYSMGDRGNGYTF. The CDR3 DNA sequence: TGTGCCAGCAGTTACTCGATGGGGGACAGGGGAAATGGCTACACCTTC.

V gene TRBV6-1 combines with J gene TRBJ2-6; 7 bases are a match to TRBD1. This CDR3 is built from 16 residues. The V gene's germline CDR1 is MNHNS and CDR2 SASEGT. Losses at the gene ends were 4 bases for V and 0 bases for J; bases not matched to a gene: 3. CDR3 in amino acids: CASSVRTGSGANVLTF. DNA for the CDR3: TGTGCCAGCAGTGTGCGGACAGGCTCTGGGGCCAACGTCCTGACTTTC.

Remarks on this clone: Its ends do not fully match the called genes, so a read error is possible. This sample includes further DNA sequences coding for the same CDR3. The CDR3 here is CASSPLSNEQYF. Written as DNA, the CDR3 is TGCGCCAGCAGCCCACTTTCTAACGAGCAGTACTTC. The chain uses TRBV11-2 and TRBJ2-7; D not certain. The germline V gene encodes CDR1 SGHAT and CDR2 FQNNGV. This CDR3 is built from 12 residues.

Points on this clone: The same CDR3 arises from other DNA sequences in this sample as well. This chain links TRBV6-2 or TRBV6-3 with TRBJ1-2; 9 bases are shared with TRBD1. The length of the CDR3 is 13 residues. V lost 5 bases, J lost 3 bases, and 1 base stayed unmatched. Germline lookup yields CDR1 MNHEY and CDR2 SVGEGT. Written as DNA, the CDR3 is TGTGCCAGCAGTAGGACAGGGGACTATGGCTACACCTTC. Its protein product is CASSRTGDYGYTF.

The rearrangement uses TRBV19 and TRBJ2-7, with 9 bases matching TRBD1. Germline values: CDR1 LNHDA, CDR2 SQIVND (reference sequence). This CDR3 is 15 amino acids long. V gave up 1 base and J gave up 4 bases; unmatched junction bases: 5. The CDR3 coding sequence is TGTGCCAGTAGTATAGGAGGACAGGGGCTGTACGAGCAGTACTTC. Amino acids: CASSIGGQGLYEQYF.

This clone occurred a few times. The chain links TRBV7-9 to TRBJ1-1, with 9 bases aligning to TRBD1. The germline V gene has CDR1 SEHNR and CDR2 FQNEAQ (reference sequence). Trimming cost V 5 bases and J 4 bases; bases outside gene matches: 14. The CDR3 consists of 17 residues. The CDR3 loop reads CASSPPKMGQGITEAFF. The DNA for the CDR3 is TGTGCCAGCAGCCCACCCAAAATGGGACAGGGAATCACTGAAGCTTTCTTT.

This sequence joins TRBV2 and TRBJ2-1, with TRBD2 matching over 12 bases. V was clipped by 0 bases and J by 10 bases; unmatched bases: 10. CDR3 length equals 17 residues. CDR1 and CDR2 (germline): SNHLY, FYNNEI. The CDR3 DNA follows: TGTGCCAGCAGTGAAGCCCCCTCTAGCGGGGGGGCCAAGGAGCAGTTCTTC. The encoded protein is CASSEAPSSGGAKEQFF. The complete variable domain, with remaining parts taken from reference TRBV2 and TRBJ2-1, reads EPEVTQTPSHQVTQMGQEVILRCVPISNHLYFYWYRQILGQKVEFLVSFYNNEISEKSEIFDDQFSVERPDGSNFTLKIRSTKLEDSAMYFCASSEAPSSGGAKEQFFGPGTRLTVL.

The chain has TRBV27 and TRBJ2-2; 7 nucleotides line up with TRBD2. This CDR3 has 15 residues. From germline, CDR1 is MNHEY and CDR2 SMNVEV (reference sequence). The junction had 9 bases not matched to a gene; V was cut back by 6 bases and J by 5 bases. The CDR3 DNA reads as TGTGCCAGCAGATTCGCTAGCGGACTGACCGGGGAGCTGTTTTTT. As protein: CASRFASGLTGELFF.

This chain joins TRBV19 and TRBJ1-4, with 8 positions matching TRBD1. The germline CDR1 and CDR2 sequences are LNHDA and SQIVND (reference sequence). V shed 9 bases, J shed 4 bases, and the junction held 4 bases outside the gene matches. CDR3 size: 13 residues. The DNA of the CDR3 is TGTGCCAGCGGACAGGGCGGTAATGAAAAACTGTTTTTT. Amino acid sequence: CASGQGGNEKLFF.

The V gene is TRBV5-1, the J gene TRBJ2-7; the match to TRBD2 covers 14 bases. Germline V lookup: CDR1 SGHRS, CDR2 YFSETQ. The V segment lost 0 bases and the J segment 4 bases; nucleotides outside the gene matches: 6. The CDR3 is made up of 17 amino acids. The chain's CDR3 is CASSLVPGLAGEYEQYF. The CDR3 DNA sequence: TGCGCCAGCAGCTTGGTCCCGGGACTAGCGGGGGAATACGAGCAGTACTTC. Full variable domain (rest looked up from reference TRBV5-1 and TRBJ2-7): KAGVTQTPRYLIKTRGQQVTLSCSPISGHRSVSWYQQTPGQGLQFLFEYFSETQRNKGNFPGRFSGRQFSNSRSEMNVSTLELGDSALYLCASSLVPGLAGEYEQYFGPGTRLTVT.

The gene calls are TRBV5-4 and TRBJ2-3, with a tentative D call TRBD1 (6 bases). This CDR3 is 14 amino acids long. Germline-derived CDR1 and CDR2 are SGHNT and YYREEE (reference sequence). The V and J ends lost 4 bases and 3 bases respectively, with 12 bases between them. CDR3 in amino acids: CASSPTGPTDTQYF. The CDR3 DNA is TGTGCCAGCAGCCCGACAGGTCCGACAGATACGCAGTATTTT. Full variable domain (outside the CDR3, taken from reference TRBV5-4 and TRBJ2-3): ETGVTQSPTHLIKTRGQQVTLRCSSQSGHNTVSWYQQALGQGPQFIFQYYREEENGRGNFPPRFSGLQFPNYSSELNVNALELDDSALYLCASSPTGPTDTQYFGPGTRLTVL.

This clone was seen just once. This chain links TRBV11-2 with TRBJ1-1, with TRBD1 identical over 7 bases. The CDR3 runs 15 residues. J gave up 4 bases and V 4 bases, and 9 bases lay outside the gene matches. Germline CDR1 and CDR2: SGHAT and FQNNGV. The CDR3 bases are TGTGCCAGCAGCTACGAGACAGGGAGTTTCACTGAAGCTTTCTTT. Protein: CASSYETGSFTEAFF.

The J gene is TRBJ1-1, the V gene TRBV6-5; no clear D. Germline CDR1 reads MNHEY; CDR2 reads SVGAGI. V gave up 5 bases and J gave up 5 bases, with 9 bases separating them. The CDR3 contains 12 residues. The CDR3 loop is CASSRRETEAFF. The CDR3 DNA sequence: TGTGCCAGCAGTAGGAGGGAAACTGAAGCTTTCTTT.

This CDR3 reads CASSPQPFYEQYF. The CDR3 DNA reads as TGTGCCAGCAGTCCACAACCCTTCTACGAGCAGTACTTC. The rearrangement links TRBV2 to TRBJ2-7; no reliable D call. The CDR3 extends over 13 amino acids. The V end lost 5 bases, the J end lost 3 bases, and 11 bases lay between the germline ends. Germline CDR1 is SNHLY and CDR2 is FYNNEI.